This TCR beta chain is from a study of shared clonotypes between healthy human individuals. At the level of the study: Per-donor plates numbered three CD4 naive, three CD4 memory, two CD8 naive and one CD8 memory.

Germline V CDR1 and CDR2: WSHSY, SAAADI. Trimming left V 8 bases short and J 10 bases short, with 12 bases between. The CDR3 spans 11 residues. A few counts support this clone. Assay: immunoSEQ multiplex PCR; the TCRdb copy retains only in-frame clones and omits some. This sample has about 960,000 clones, with about 80% found just once. This sequence originates from a man aged 18 to 29 in good health. The sample taken for sequencing was memory CD4+ T cells sorted from blood. Subset specified: CD45RA-negative fraction. The chain is built from TRBV10-2 and TRBJ2-1; D could derive from TRBD1 or TRBD2 (6 bases each). The CDR3 loop is CASGGGVEQFF. The CDR3 region has the DNA TGCGCCAGCGGGGGCGGGGTAGAGCAGTTCTTC.